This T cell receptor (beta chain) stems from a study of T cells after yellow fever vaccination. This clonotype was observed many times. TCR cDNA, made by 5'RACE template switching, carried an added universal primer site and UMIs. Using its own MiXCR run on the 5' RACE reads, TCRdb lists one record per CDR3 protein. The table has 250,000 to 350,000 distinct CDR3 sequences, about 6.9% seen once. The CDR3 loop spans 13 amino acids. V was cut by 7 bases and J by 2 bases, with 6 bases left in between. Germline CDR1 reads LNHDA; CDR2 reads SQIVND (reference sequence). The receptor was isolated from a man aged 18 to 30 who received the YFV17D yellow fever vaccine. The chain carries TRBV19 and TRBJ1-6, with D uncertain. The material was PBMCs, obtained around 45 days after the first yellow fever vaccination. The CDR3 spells CASNRAYNSPLHF. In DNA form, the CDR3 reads TGTGCCAGTAACCGAGCCTATAATTCACCCCTCCACTTT. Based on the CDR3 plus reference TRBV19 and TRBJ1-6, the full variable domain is DGGITQSPKYLFRKEGQNVTLSCEQNLNHDAMYWYRQDPGQGLRLIYYSQIVNDFQKGDIAEGYSVSREKKESFPLTVTSAQKNPTAFYLCASNRAYNSPLHFGNGTRLTVT.